This T cell receptor beta chain was sequenced in a study of tumor-infiltrating lymphocytes in primary liver carcinoma. For the study at large: In every tissue type, samples returned a similar yield of roughly 3.65 to 7.5 million productive TCRbeta reads.

Using a constant-region primer together with ProtoScript II reverse transcriptase, TCR beta cDNA was made from 500 to 650 ng of total RNA. ARM-PCR was slightly modified, and three nested multiplex PCR rounds with it gave rise to the TCR beta libraries. A C-beta reverse primer and TRBV1-TRBV30 forward primers served in each of the first two PCR rounds, at ten to eleven cycles apiece. TCRdb re-called the multiplex PCR reads with MiXCR, one entry per CDR3 protein. The repertoire consists of 100,000 to 150,000 distinct CDR3 sequences, with approximately 64% occurring once and the leading ten covering approximately 8.9%. Taking 20-30 mg of unsorted bulk tissue, the authors co-extracted RNA and DNA. To note about this clonotype: The antigen remains unidentified. A read error may produce the germline difference seen at one junction end.

There are 14 residues in the CDR3. The germline gives CDR1 SGHAT, CDR2 FQNNGV. Study outcomes and limitations: The 250 largest clones made up significantly more of tumor than blood repertoires (p = 0.039). Tumor region pairs shared more overlap than did tumor-adjacent and tumor-blood pairs.

The genes are TRBV11-2 and TRBJ2-6, with 7 bases aligning to TRBD1. The sequencing input was liver tumor tissue from sampling region 3. Subset denoted: tumor region T3, left-lateral pole. The sequence was obtained from a woman aged 60-75 years with primary liver carcinoma and hepatitis B virus infection. The DNA of the CDR3 is TGTGCCAGCTTAGGGGGCGCAGGTGCCAACGTCCTGGCTTTC. This codes for CASLGGAGANVLAF. Filled out from reference TRBV11-2 and TRBJ2-6, the complete variable domain reads EAGVAQSPRYKIIEKRQSVAFWCNPISGHATLYWYQQILGQGPKLLIQFQNNGVVDDSQLPKDRFSAERLKGVDSTLKIQPAKLEDSAVYLCASLGGAGANVLAFGAGSRLTVL.